A single sample gave rise to the 15 T cell receptor beta chains below, sequenced in a study of human CD8 memory T cell subsets. The TCR beta sequencing libraries came from UMI-labeled 5' RACE. TCRdb reprocessed the 5' RACE reads, keeping one entry per CDR3 protein, no DNA. The sample totals around 4,300 distinct CDR3 sequences. The specimen sequenced was CD8+ T cells from PBMCs. The receptors shown here come from a human donor in good health.

V usage is TRBV20-1 and J usage is TRBJ2-1; the TCRdb call, TRBD2, lacks DNA for checking. Germline loops: CDR1 DFQATT, CDR2 SNEGSKA (reference sequence). The length of the CDR3 is 14 residues. The CDR3 loop reads CSARASGREVEQFF.

V is TRBV6-1 and J is TRBJ2-2. Germline CDR1 MNHNS, CDR2 SASEGT. This CDR3 has 16 amino acids. CDR3: CASYPWPTVDTGELFF.

The chain employs TRBV20-1 and TRBJ2-1. Germline lookup yields CDR1 DFQATT and CDR2 SNEGSKA (reference sequence). The CDR3 is 15 amino acids. The chain's CDR3 is CSARDHMSRVNEQFF.

The gene calls are TRBV6-1 and TRBJ1-5; absent DNA, TCRdb's TRBD1 call cannot be checked. The CDR3 runs to 16 residues. Looked up from germline, CDR1 is MNHNS and CDR2 is SASEGT. CDR3 sequence: CASSGSGGEVSQPQHF.

This clonotype counts as medium-sized by frequency. The chain is built from TRBV12-3 or TRBV12-4 and TRBJ1-1. The CDR3 runs to 15 residues. CDR3 amino acids: CASSFGLDHATEAFF.

J is TRBJ2-1 and V is TRBV7-6. The CDR3 contains 13 residues. The germline gives CDR1 SGHVS, CDR2 FNYEAQ. CDR3 in amino acids: CASSLWANNEQFF.

The chain uses TRBV27 and TRBJ2-1; TCRdb's assignment of TRBD1 cannot be checked, as there is no DNA. The CDR3 consists of 14 residues. Per the germline V gene, CDR1 is MNHEY and CDR2 is SMNVEV (reference sequence). This chain's CDR3 is CASSPGPEAHEQFF.

This chain joins TRBV5-1 and TRBJ2-7; absent DNA, TCRdb's TRBD2 call cannot be checked. This CDR3 comprises 14 residues. Germline V gene data show CDR1 as SGHRS and CDR2 as YFSETQ. The CDR3 loop reads CASRDGPTSYEQYF. Full variable domain (remainder filled in from reference TRBV5-1 and TRBJ2-7): KAGVTQTPRYLIKTRGQQVTLSCSPISGHRSVSWYQQTPGQGLQFLFEYFSETQRNKGNFPGRFSGRQFSNSRSEMNVSTLELGDSALYLCASRDGPTSYEQYFGPGTRLTVT.

This rearrangement joins TRBV12-3 or TRBV12-4 to TRBJ2-3. The CDR3 covers 11 residues. This CDR3 is CASSLSDTQYF.

Judged by frequency, this clonotype is large (0.1 to 1%). V usage is TRBV4-2 and J usage is TRBJ2-2; checking the TCRdb D call of TRBD2 is not possible without DNA. Germline V lookup: CDR1 LGHNA, CDR2 YNFKEQ. The CDR3 covers 18 residues. The CDR3 protein is CASSPQTSGKENTGELFF.

This clonotype is classed as medium-sized (0.01 to 0.1%) by frequency. J is TRBJ1-2 and V is TRBV19; TCRdb picks TRBD1, but there is no DNA to check that call. CDR1 LNHDA and CDR2 SQIVND come from the germline V gene (reference sequence). This CDR3 contains 14 residues. CDR3 sequence reads: CATGWTGSLGGYTF. The entire variable domain, with the rest obtained from reference TRBV19 and TRBJ1-2, is as follows: DGGITQSPKYLFRKEGQNVTLSCEQNLNHDAMYWYRQDPGQGLRLIYYSQIVNDFQKGDIAEGYSVSREKKESFPLTVTSAQKNPTAFYLCATGWTGSLGGYTFGSGTRLTVV.

This clonotype is deemed large by its frequency. This rearrangement joins TRBV11-3 to TRBJ1-1. Germline lookup yields CDR1 SGHNT and CDR2 YENEEA. The length of the CDR3 is 13 residues. This CDR3 is CASSLGLNTEAFF.

Considering frequency, this clonotype is medium-sized. The CDR3 is CSARDAASGSHYEQYF. V usage is TRBV20-1 and J usage is TRBJ2-7; TCRdb selects TRBD2, and the lack of DNA leaves this call unchecked. Germline CDR1 is DFQATT and CDR2 is SNEGSKA (reference sequence). There are 16 residues in the CDR3.

This clonotype is classed as medium-sized by frequency. The chain carries TRBV20-1 and TRBJ1-2; TCRdb's assignment of TRBD1 cannot be checked, as there is no DNA. The CDR3 has 11 amino acids. Germline V gene sequence: CDR1 DFQATT, CDR2 SNEGSKA (reference sequence). The CDR3 loop is CSARTDRGYTF.

The chain uses TRBV6-4 and TRBJ2-3; as DNA is missing, the TRBD1 call by TCRdb cannot be tested. The length of the CDR3 is 16 residues. Germline CDR1 MRHNA, CDR2 SNTAGT. CDR3 protein: CASSDSEGGAADTQYF.